One sample yielded the 21 T cell receptor beta chains listed below, sequenced in a study of blood T cell repertoires in COVID-19. Clones were read by immunoSEQ multiplex PCR, and TCRdb kept only the in-frame ones, dropping some. Among 150,000 to 200,000 clones listed, 70% to 90% were seen once. Sequencing input: peripheral blood. These receptors were taken from a young man with acute or convalescent COVID-19.

This chain connects TRBV11-3 to TRBJ1-1; D remains ambiguous. The CDR3 has 13 amino acids. V was pared by 5 bases and J by 4 bases, with 11 bases between. In germline, CDR1 is SGHNT, CDR2 YENEEA. The CDR3 loop is CASSKDWGTEAFF. The CDR3, as DNA: TGTGCCAGCAGCAAGGACTGGGGCACTGAAGCTTTCTTT.

The J gene is TRBJ1-2, the V gene TRBV18; 7 bases agree with TRBD1. The J segment lost 3 bases and the V segment lost 6 bases, leaving 7 bases of the junction unmatched. The CDR3 extends over 14 amino acids. Germline loops: CDR1 KGHSH, CDR2 LQKENI. Here the CDR3 reads CASSHSQGDYGYTF. DNA of the CDR3: TGTGCCAGCTCGCACAGTCAGGGGGACTATGGCTACACCTTC.

This clone was observed a few times. The rearrangement links TRBV20-1 to TRBJ1-1, with unresolved D. The CDR3 consists of 11 residues. Germline V gene sequence: CDR1 DFQATT, CDR2 SNEGSKA (reference sequence). V was shortened by 6 bases and J by 3 bases, with 8 bases between the two germline ends. CDR3 region: CSAVFDTEAFF. CDR3 coding DNA: TGCAGTGCCGTATTCGACACTGAAGCTTTCTTT.

V gene TRBV7-2 combines with J gene TRBJ1-1, with TRBD1 as a possible D gene (5 bases). Germline V lookup: CDR1 SGHTA, CDR2 FQGNSA. Trimming took 3 bases from V and 1 from J, leaving 6 bases between them. The CDR3 has 13 residues. CDR3 DNA: TGTGCCAGCAGCTTGCAGGGGAACACTGAAGCTTTCTTT. It codes for CASSLQGNTEAFF.

This clone was counted once. The rearrangement uses TRBV7-9 and TRBJ1-6; 7 bases agree with TRBD1. V dropped 1 base and J dropped 10; count of bases not matched to a gene: 4. Germline V gene sequence: CDR1 SEHNR, CDR2 FQNEAQ (reference sequence). The CDR3 extends over 14 amino acids. The CDR3 loop is CASSLVRGSSPLHF. DNA of the CDR3: TGTGCCAGCAGCTTAGTCAGGGGGAGCTCACCCCTCCACTTT.

V gene TRBV18 combines with J gene TRBJ2-2; 11 bases fit TRBD2. The CDR3 is made up of 16 amino acids. Germline CDR1 reads KGHSH; CDR2 reads LQKENI. With V trimmed by 4 bases and J by 2 bases, 3 bases remained unmatched. The CDR3 reads CASSQLAGANTGELFF. The DNA of the CDR3 is TGTGCCAGCTCACAACTAGCGGGGGCCAACACCGGGGAGCTGTTTTTT. Together with reference TRBV18 and TRBJ2-2, the CDR3 gives the full variable domain: NAGVMQNPRHLVRRRGQEARLRCSPMKGHSHVYWYRQLPEEGLKFMVYLQKENIIDESGMPKERFSAEFPKEGPSILRIQQVVRGDSAAYFCASSQLAGANTGELFFGEGSRLTVL.

The rearrangement joins TRBV25-1 to TRBJ1-6, with no clear D. V lost 5 bases and J 19 bases, leaving 24 bases between the germline ends. Germline V gene data show CDR1 as MGHDK and CDR2 as SYGVNS. This CDR3 has 14 residues. The CDR3 DNA follows: TGTGCCAGCAGTCTTTCCACTCTCCCTGAATTAAAACACTTT. Translated: CASSLSTLPELKHF.

The chain uses TRBV7-3 and TRBJ2-2; 9 positions agree with TRBD1. The CDR3 is made up of 16 amino acids. Germline V gives CDR1 SGHTA, CDR2 FQGTGA. Unmatched junction bases numbered 7, after V lost 5 bases and J lost 3 bases. CDR3: CASSNTGGADTGELFF. The CDR3 nucleotides read TGTGCCAGCAGCAACACAGGGGGCGCCGACACCGGGGAGCTGTTTTTT. The entire variable domain, with the rest obtained from reference TRBV7-3 and TRBJ2-2, is as follows: GAGVSQTPSNKVTEKGKYVELRCDPISGHTALYWYRQSLGQGPEFLIYFQGTGAADDSGLPNDRFFAVRPEGSVSTLKIQRTERGDSAVYLCASSNTGGADTGELFFGEGSRLTVL.

The rearrangement uses TRBV4-1 and TRBJ1-5; 10 bases match TRBD1. CDR3 length: 16 amino acids. V shed 3 bases, J shed 4 bases, and the junction held 6 bases outside the gene matches. Germline loops: CDR1 MGHRA, CDR2 YSYEKL. Written as DNA, the CDR3 is TGCGCCAGCAGCCAGGAGGGACAGGGGATAAATCAGCCCCAGCATTTT. Translated, it gives CASSQEGQGINQPQHF.

The rearrangement joins TRBV9 to TRBJ1-1, with D perhaps matching TRBD1 (6 bases). In germline, CDR1 is SGDLS, CDR2 YYNGEE. Trimming took 3 bases from V and 1 from J, leaving 13 bases between them. The CDR3 length is 15 residues. The CDR3 protein is CASSARGNGNTEAFF. The CDR3 DNA reads TGTGCCAGCAGCGCCAGGGGAAACGGGAACACTGAAGCTTTCTTT.

This rearrangement joins TRBV30 to TRBJ1-1, with TRBD1 matching 9 bases. CDR3 length equals 14 residues. The germline CDR1 and CDR2 sequences are GTSNPN and SVGIG (reference sequence). The J segment lost 4 bases and the V segment lost 3 bases, leaving 6 bases of the junction unmatched. In nucleotides, the CDR3 is TGTGCCTGGAGAGACAGGGGGTTGGGCACTGAAGCTTTCTTT. This gives the protein CAWRDRGLGTEAFF.

The V and J genes are TRBV7-3 and TRBJ2-1; the match to TRBD2 covers 11 bases. Germline CDR1 and CDR2: SGHTA and FQGTGA. The V segment lost 3 bases and the J segment 4 bases; nucleotides outside the gene matches: 5. The CDR3 has 16 amino acids. CDR3 sequence: CASSFTSGGGYNEQFF. The CDR3 DNA reads as TGTGCCAGCAGCTTCACTAGCGGGGGCGGTTACAATGAGCAGTTCTTC.

The chain links TRBV7-9 to TRBJ1-5; D is uncertain. The germline V and J ends were trimmed by 5 bases and 0 bases, with 14 bases remaining between them. The V gene's germline CDR1 is SEHNR and CDR2 FQNEAQ (reference sequence). The CDR3 loop spans 16 amino acids. The CDR3 sequence: CASSPSGRGSNQPQHF. The CDR3 DNA reads as TGTGCCAGCAGCCCGAGCGGGCGGGGTAGCAATCAGCCCCAGCATTTT. The variable domain in full, with the rest retrieved from reference TRBV7-9 and TRBJ1-5, is DTGVSQNPRHKITKRGQNVTFRCDPISEHNRLYWYRQTLGQGPEFLTYFQNEAQLEKSRLLSDRFSAERPKGSFSTLEIQRTEQGDSAMYLCASSPSGRGSNQPQHFGDGTRLSIL.

The chain uses TRBV5-4 and TRBJ2-3; 8 nucleotides align to TRBD1. Germline V gene data show CDR1 as SGHNT and CDR2 as YYREEE (reference sequence). V lost 0 bases and J lost 4; bases outside the gene matches: 4. The CDR3 has 15 amino acids. Written as DNA, the CDR3 is TGTGCCAGCAGCTTGGGCGGACAGGGCGCAGATACGCAGTATTTT. The encoded protein is CASSLGGQGADTQYF.

The chain recombines TRBV14 with TRBJ2-7, with a possible D match to TRBD1 (6 bases). The length of the CDR3 is 16 residues. Germline lookup yields CDR1 SGHDN and CDR2 FVKESK. Trimming removed 1 base from V and 3 bases from J, with 16 bases in between. CDR3 DNA sequence: TGTGCCAGCAGCCAAGGAGCCGGGACAAACCTCTACGAGCAGTACGTC. Translated, it gives CASSQGAGTNLYEQYV.

The V and J genes are TRBV7-3 and TRBJ2-5; 7 nucleotides match TRBD1. Germline values: CDR1 SGHTA, CDR2 FQGTGA. CDR3 length: 18 amino acids. Trimming cost V 2 bases and J 1 base; bases outside gene matches: 13. The CDR3 DNA follows: TGTGCCAGCAGCTTATTAGGGGGCCCCTATGGGGGCCAAGAGACCCAGTACTTC. This translates into CASSLLGGPYGGQETQYF. Filled out from reference TRBV7-3 and TRBJ2-5, the complete variable domain reads GAGVSQTPSNKVTEKGKYVELRCDPISGHTALYWYRQSLGQGPEFLIYFQGTGAADDSGLPNDRFFAVRPEGSVSTLKIQRTERGDSAVYLCASSLLGGPYGGQETQYFGPGTRLLVL.

The CDR3 nucleotides read TGTGCCACCAGTGAATCTCTCGGTTATGGCTACACCTTC. Its translation: CATSESLGYGYTF. This rearrangement joins TRBV24-1 to TRBJ1-2; no clear D. The CDR3 length is 13 residues. Germline values: CDR1 KGHDR, CDR2 SFDVKD. The V and J ends lost 4 bases and 5 bases respectively, with 10 bases between them.

The J gene is TRBJ1-1, the V gene TRBV5-1; 7 bases align to TRBD1. Trimming cost V 7 bases and J 0 bases; bases outside gene matches: 3. Germline assignment: CDR1 SGHRS and CDR2 YFSETQ. There are 13 residues in the CDR3. The CDR3 DNA reads as TGCGCCAGCGGGGACAGTCTGAACACTGAAGCTTTCTTT. Its translation is CASGDSLNTEAFF.

This rearrangement joins TRBV6-5 to TRBJ2-5; 7 positions match TRBD1. Unmatched junction bases numbered 3, after V lost 4 bases and J lost 7 bases. Germline V gene lookup returns CDR1 MNHEY and CDR2 SVGAGI. The length of the CDR3 is 12 residues. The CDR3 here is CASSSTGVTQYF. DNA for the CDR3: TGTGCCAGCAGTTCTACAGGGGTGACCCAGTACTTC.

The V and J genes are TRBV30 and TRBJ2-7; maybe TRBD1 (6 bases). V gave up 2 bases and J gave up 4 bases, with 12 bases separating them. Looked up from germline, CDR1 is GTSNPN and CDR2 is SVGIG (reference sequence). The CDR3 length is 13 residues. The CDR3: CAWSPGHFYEQYF. The CDR3 DNA follows: TGTGCCTGGAGTCCGGGACACTTTTACGAGCAGTACTTC.

The chain links TRBV6-6 to TRBJ2-7; 9 positions match TRBD1. The germline V gene has CDR1 MNHNY and CDR2 SVGAGI (reference sequence). With 6 bases clipped from V and 6 bases from J, the junction kept 15 bases outside the gene matches. The CDR3 covers 16 residues. CDR3 protein: CASSREQQGARVEQYV. DNA for the CDR3: TGTGCCAGCAGCCGAGAACAACAGGGGGCGAGAGTCGAGCAGTACGTC.